This T cell receptor (beta chain) was found in a study of blood T cell repertoires in COVID-19. The data were produced by immunoSEQ multiplex PCR, yet TCRdb's version contains in-frame clones alone and is incomplete. The profile shows about 330,000 clones, approximately 85% of them singletons. The V and J ends lost 4 bases and 4 bases, in that order; junction bases with no gene match: 4. The CDR3 has 14 amino acids. In germline, CDR1 is SGHTA, CDR2 FQGTGA. The source is a human donor in a cohort sampled during active COVID-19. V is TRBV7-3 and J is TRBJ2-5, with 9 bases identical to TRBD2. The sample comprised peripheral blood. The CDR3: CASSSGTSTETQYF. CDR3 DNA sequence: TGTGCCAGCAGCTCCGGGACTAGCACAGAGACCCAGTACTTC.